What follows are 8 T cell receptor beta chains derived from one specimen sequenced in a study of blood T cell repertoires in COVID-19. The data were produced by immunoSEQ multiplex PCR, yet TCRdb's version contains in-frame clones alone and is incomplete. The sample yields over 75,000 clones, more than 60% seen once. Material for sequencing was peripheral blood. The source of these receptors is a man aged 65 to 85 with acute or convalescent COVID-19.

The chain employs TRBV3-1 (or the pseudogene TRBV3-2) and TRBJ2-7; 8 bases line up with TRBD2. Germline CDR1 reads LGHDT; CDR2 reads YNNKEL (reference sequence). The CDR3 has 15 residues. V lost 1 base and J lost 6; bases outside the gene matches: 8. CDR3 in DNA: TGTGCCAGCAGCCAAGCCGGGACTAGGATGGGCGAGCAGTACTTC. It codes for CASSQAGTRMGEQYF.

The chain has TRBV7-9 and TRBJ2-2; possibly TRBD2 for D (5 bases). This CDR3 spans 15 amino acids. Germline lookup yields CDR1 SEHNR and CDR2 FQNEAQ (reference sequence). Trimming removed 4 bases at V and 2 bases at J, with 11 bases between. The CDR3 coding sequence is TGTGCCAGCAGCTCCCGGGAACCTAACACCGGGGAGCTGTTTTTT. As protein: CASSSREPNTGELFF.

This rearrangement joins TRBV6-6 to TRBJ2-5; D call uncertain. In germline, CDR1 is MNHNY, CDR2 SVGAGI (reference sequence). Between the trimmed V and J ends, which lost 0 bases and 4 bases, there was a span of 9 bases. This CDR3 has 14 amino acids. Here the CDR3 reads CASSYSGSRETQYF. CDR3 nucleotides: TGTGCCAGCAGTTACTCCGGGTCCAGAGAGACCCAGTACTTC.

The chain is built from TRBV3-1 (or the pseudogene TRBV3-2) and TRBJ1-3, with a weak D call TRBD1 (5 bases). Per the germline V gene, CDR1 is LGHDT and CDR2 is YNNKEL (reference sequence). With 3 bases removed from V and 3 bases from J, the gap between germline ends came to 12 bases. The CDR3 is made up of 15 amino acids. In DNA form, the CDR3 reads TGTGCCAGCAGCCAGAGCGCCAGGGTTGGAAACACCATATATTTT. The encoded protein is CASSQSARVGNTIYF.

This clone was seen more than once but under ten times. CDR3 nucleotide sequence: TGTGCCAGCAGCTTACCAGGCCGGGACAGGGGTCGGTACGAGCAGTACTTC. It translates to CASSLPGRDRGRYEQYF. The rearrangement uses TRBV7-8 and TRBJ2-7; 10 nucleotides align to TRBD1. CDR3 size: 17 residues. Trimming removed 2 bases from V and 4 bases from J; junction bases left unmatched: 11. Germline V gene lookup returns CDR1 SGHVS and CDR2 FQNEAQ.

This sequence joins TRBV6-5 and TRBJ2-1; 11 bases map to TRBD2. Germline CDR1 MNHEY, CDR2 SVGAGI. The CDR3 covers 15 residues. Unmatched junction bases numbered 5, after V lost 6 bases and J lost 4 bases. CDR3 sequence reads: CASRLGTSGYNEQFF. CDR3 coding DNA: TGTGCCAGCAGACTTGGGACTAGCGGATACAATGAGCAGTTCTTC.

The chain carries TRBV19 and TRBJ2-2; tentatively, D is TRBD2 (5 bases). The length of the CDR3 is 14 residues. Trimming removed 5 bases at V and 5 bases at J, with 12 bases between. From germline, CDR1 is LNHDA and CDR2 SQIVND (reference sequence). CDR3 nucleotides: TGTGCCAGTAGTTTCTCGAGGGATACCGGGGAGCTGTTTTTT. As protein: CASSFSRDTGELFF.

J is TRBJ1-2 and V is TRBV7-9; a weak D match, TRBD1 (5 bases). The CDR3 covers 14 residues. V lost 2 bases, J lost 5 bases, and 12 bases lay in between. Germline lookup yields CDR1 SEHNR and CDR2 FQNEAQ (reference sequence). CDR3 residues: CASSLSTQAYGYTF. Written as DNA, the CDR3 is TGTGCCAGCAGCTTAAGCACACAGGCTTATGGCTACACCTTC.